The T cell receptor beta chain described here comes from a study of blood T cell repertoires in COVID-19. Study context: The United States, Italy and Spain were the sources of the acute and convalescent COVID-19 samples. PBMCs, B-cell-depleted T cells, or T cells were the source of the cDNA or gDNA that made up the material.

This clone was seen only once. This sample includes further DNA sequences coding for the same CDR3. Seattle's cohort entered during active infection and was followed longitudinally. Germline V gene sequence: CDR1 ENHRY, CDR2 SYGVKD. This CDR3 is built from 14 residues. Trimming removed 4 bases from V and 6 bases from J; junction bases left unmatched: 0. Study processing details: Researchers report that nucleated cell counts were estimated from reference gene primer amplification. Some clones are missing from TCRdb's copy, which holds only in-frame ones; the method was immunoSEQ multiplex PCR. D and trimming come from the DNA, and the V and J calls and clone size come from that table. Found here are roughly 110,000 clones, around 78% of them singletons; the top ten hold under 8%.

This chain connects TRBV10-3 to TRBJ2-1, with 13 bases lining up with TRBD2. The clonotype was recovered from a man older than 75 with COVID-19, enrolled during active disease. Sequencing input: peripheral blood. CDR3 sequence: CAISGTSGSNEQFF. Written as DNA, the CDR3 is TGTGCCATCAGTGGGACTAGCGGGAGCAATGAGCAGTTCTTC.